What follows describes a single TCR beta chain. No antigen is known for it. This entry is derived from a study of T cells in narcolepsy. Clones were read by immunoSEQ multiplex PCR, and TCRdb kept only the in-frame ones, dropping some. Of approximately 30,000 clones listed, around 86% were seen once; the top ten hold 1.1%. Study results and caveats: HCRT-specific and TRIB2-specific autoreactive clonotypes appeared among same-patient CSF and blood CD4+ clonotypes.

CDR1 is SQVTM, CDR2 ANQGSEA, per germline. The CDR3 runs 13 residues. V was clipped by 5 bases and J by 6 bases, with 11 bases between them. The sequence derives from a human donor with narcolepsy. The V gene is TRBV29-1, the J gene TRBJ1-6; D remains ambiguous. Sequences were obtained from CD45RA- memory CD4+ T cells from PBMCs. This chain's CDR3 is CSVLPGVNSPLHF. As DNA, the CDR3 is TGCAGCGTTCTGCCCGGGGTTAATTCACCCCTCCACTTT.